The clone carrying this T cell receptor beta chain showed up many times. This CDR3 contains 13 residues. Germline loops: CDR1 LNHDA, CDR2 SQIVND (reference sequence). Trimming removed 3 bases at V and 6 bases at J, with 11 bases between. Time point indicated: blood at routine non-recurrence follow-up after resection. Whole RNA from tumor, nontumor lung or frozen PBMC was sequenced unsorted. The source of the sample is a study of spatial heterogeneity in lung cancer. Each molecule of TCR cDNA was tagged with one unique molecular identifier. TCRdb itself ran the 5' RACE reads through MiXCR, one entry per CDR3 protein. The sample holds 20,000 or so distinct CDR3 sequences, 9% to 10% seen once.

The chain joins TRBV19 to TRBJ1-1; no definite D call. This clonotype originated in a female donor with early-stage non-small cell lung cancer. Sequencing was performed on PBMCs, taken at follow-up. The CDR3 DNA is TGTGCCAGTAGTATTAACCGCCTAGCTGAAGCTTTCTTT. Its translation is CASSINRLAEAFF.